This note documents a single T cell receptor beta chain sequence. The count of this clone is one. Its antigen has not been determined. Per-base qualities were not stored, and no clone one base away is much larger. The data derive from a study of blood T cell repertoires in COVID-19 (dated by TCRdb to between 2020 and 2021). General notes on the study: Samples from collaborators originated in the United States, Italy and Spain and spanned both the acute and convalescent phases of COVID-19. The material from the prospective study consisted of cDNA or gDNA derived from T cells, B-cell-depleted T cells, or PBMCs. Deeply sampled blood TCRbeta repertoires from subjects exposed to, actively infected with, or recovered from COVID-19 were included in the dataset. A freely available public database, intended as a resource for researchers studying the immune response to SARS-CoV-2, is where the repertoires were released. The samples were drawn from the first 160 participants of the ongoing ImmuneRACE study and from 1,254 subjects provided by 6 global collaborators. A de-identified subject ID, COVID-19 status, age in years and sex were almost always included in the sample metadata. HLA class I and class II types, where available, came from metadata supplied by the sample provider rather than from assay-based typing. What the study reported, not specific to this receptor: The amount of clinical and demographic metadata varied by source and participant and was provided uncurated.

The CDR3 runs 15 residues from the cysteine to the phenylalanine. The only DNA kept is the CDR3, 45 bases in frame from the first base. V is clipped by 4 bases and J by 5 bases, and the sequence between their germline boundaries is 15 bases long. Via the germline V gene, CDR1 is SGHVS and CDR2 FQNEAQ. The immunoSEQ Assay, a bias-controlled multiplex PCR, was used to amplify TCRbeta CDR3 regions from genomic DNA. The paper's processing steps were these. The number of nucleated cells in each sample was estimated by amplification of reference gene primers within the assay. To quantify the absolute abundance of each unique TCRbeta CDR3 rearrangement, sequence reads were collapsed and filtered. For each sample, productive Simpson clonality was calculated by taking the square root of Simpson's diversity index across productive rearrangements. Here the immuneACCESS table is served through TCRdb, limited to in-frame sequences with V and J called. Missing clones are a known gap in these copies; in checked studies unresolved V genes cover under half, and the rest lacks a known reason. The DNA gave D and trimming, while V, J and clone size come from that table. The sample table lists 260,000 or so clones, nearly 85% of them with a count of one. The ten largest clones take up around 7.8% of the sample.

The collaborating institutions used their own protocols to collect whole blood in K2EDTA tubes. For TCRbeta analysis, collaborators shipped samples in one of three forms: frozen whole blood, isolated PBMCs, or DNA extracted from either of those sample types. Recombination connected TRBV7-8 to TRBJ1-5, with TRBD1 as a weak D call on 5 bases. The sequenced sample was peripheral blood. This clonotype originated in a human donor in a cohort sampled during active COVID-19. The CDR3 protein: CASSSGRGADQPQHF. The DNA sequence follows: TGTGCCAGCAGCTCGGGCCGCGGGGCTGATCAGCCCCAGCATTTT.